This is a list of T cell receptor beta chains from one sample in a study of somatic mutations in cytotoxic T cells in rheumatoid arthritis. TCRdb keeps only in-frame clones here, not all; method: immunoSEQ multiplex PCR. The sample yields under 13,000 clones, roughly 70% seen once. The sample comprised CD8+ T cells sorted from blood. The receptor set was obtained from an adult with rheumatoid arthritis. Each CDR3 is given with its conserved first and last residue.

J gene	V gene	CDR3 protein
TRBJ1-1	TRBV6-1	CASSEGGLEAFF
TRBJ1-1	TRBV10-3	CAIRMDGRGNTEAFF
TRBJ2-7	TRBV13	CASSPRTSGGDEQYF
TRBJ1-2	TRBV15	CATSDVGGWGTGDYTF
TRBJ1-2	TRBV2	CASSPGLGDYGYTF
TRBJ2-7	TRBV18	CASSQDYEQYF
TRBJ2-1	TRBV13	CASSRGGLGYNEQFF
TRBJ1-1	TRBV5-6	CASSLKAGANTEAFF
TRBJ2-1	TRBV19	CASSIVDRLQFF
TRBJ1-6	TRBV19	CASSLFGGGSPLHF
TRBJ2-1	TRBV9	CASSAYSGGFNEQFF
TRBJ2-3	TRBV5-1	CASSLIGSSGGGTDTQYF
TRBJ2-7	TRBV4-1	CASSQESGRGLYEQYF
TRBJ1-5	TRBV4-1	CASSQQGGQPQHF
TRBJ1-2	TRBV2	CATRDILDGYTF